The clone carrying this T cell receptor beta chain was seen repeatedly, ten times or more. The data originate from a study of blood T cell repertoires in COVID-19. Across the study: The origin of the acute and convalescent COVID-19 samples was the United States, Italy and Spain. T cells, B-cell-depleted T cells, or PBMCs provided the cDNA or gDNA that served as material.

Original data processing: Reference gene primer amplification in the assay estimated nucleated cell counts. The repertoire was sequenced with immunoSEQ multiplex PCR; TCRdb's copy has only in-frame clones and lacks some. The DNA was the basis for D and trimming; V, J and clone size are from that table. The profile shows roughly 130,000 clones, just under 80% of them singletons. V lost 4 bases to trimming and J lost 1 base, with 10 bases between them. CDR1 and CDR2 from the germline V gene are MGHRA and YSYEKL. The CDR3 consists of 14 residues. This clonotype was obtained from a man aged 55 to 70 with active or convalescent COVID-19. The chain carries TRBV4-1 and TRBJ1-1, with a possible D match to TRBD1 (6 bases). The source material was peripheral blood. CDR3 nucleotides: TGCGCCAGCAGCCCTGAGACAGGGAACACTGAAGCTTTCTTT. Translated: CASSPETGNTEAFF.